Presented here are 13 T cell receptor beta chains from one specimen sequenced in a study of cytomegalovirus exposure and HLA in healthy donors. The PCR had 60 Vbeta and 13 Jbeta primers. Data came from immunoSEQ multiplex PCR; TCRdb stores just in-frame clones and leaves some out. The sample consists of 150,000 to 200,000 clones, about 64% of them appearing once. The sample consisted of PBMCs. Receptor source: a man in his fifties in good health and CMV-seronegative.

The rearrangement joins TRBV2 to TRBJ2-5; perhaps TRBD2 as D (5 bases). The CDR3 contains 13 residues. Trimming removed 4 bases from V and 0 bases from J, with 6 bases in between. Per germline, CDR1 SNHLY and CDR2 FYNNEI. The CDR3 DNA sequence: TGTGCCAGCAGTGGACTATACCAAGAGACCCAGTACTTC. Translated, it gives CASSGLYQETQYF.

The rearrangement links TRBV4-1 to TRBJ1-2, with a possible D match to TRBD1 (5 bases). The V end lost 1 base, the J end lost 6 bases, and 12 bases lay between the germline ends. CDR3 length: 14 residues. The V gene's germline CDR1 is MGHRA and CDR2 YSYEKL. This CDR3 is CASSQVGATDGYTF. CDR3 DNA sequence: TGCGCCAGCAGCCAAGTTGGGGCGACCGATGGCTACACCTTC.

This clone was seen a few times. V gene TRBV5-1 combines with J gene TRBJ1-1; D is unresolved. The germline CDR1 and CDR2 sequences are SGHRS and YFSETQ. With 0 bases removed from V and 1 base from J, the gap between germline ends came to 10 bases. The CDR3 sequence is 15 residues long. The DNA for the CDR3 is TGCGCCAGCAGCTTGGAACCAGGAACGAACACTGAAGCTTTCTTT. Its translation is CASSLEPGTNTEAFF.

This clone was found a few times. The CDR3 is CASSQEYNVGGQPQHF. DNA for the CDR3: TGCGCCAGCAGCCAAGAGTACAACGTGGGAGGTCAGCCCCAGCATTTT. The chain couples TRBV4-1 to TRBJ1-5; D gene ambiguous. The V end was cut by 0 bases, the J end by 6 bases, with 15 bases between. The CDR3 spans 16 residues. From germline, CDR1 is MGHRA and CDR2 YSYEKL.

V gene TRBV7-8 combines with J gene TRBJ1-1; the D gene is possibly TRBD1 (5 bases). Trimming left V 5 bases short and J 1 base short, with 8 bases between. The CDR3 runs 13 residues. Per the germline V gene, CDR1 is SGHVS and CDR2 is FQNEAQ. CDR3: CASSQDKNTEAFF. The CDR3 nucleotides read TGTGCCAGCAGCCAGGACAAGAACACTGAAGCTTTCTTT.

The chain employs TRBV5-4 and TRBJ2-1; 8 bases line up with TRBD2. The length of the CDR3 is 15 residues. The V segment lost 3 bases and the J segment 3 bases; nucleotides outside the gene matches: 5. Germline CDR1 and CDR2: SGHNT and YYREEE (reference sequence). CDR3 DNA: TGTGCCAGCAGCTATCCGGGGGGGGACTACAATGAGCAGTTCTTC. Translated, it gives CASSYPGGDYNEQFF.

The chain recombines TRBV19 with TRBJ2-1, with 8 bases aligning to TRBD2. The germline CDR1 and CDR2 sequences are LNHDA and SQIVND (reference sequence). This CDR3 has 14 residues. With V trimmed by 6 bases and J by 4 bases, 5 bases remained unmatched. The CDR3 DNA is TGTGCCAGTAGCTTGGCGGGGGGTTACAATGAGCAGTTCTTC. As protein: CASSLAGGYNEQFF.

This clone was seen once. The chain employs TRBV5-1 and TRBJ2-7; D ambiguous. Trimming stripped 0 bases from V and 5 bases from J, with 9 bases between. CDR1 is SGHRS, CDR2 YFSETQ, per germline. The CDR3 covers 13 residues. The chain's CDR3 is CASSLDRVHEQYF. Here the CDR3 DNA reads TGCGCCAGCAGCTTGGACCGGGTCCACGAGCAGTACTTC.

The J gene is TRBJ1-1, the V gene TRBV7-2; 8 bases map to TRBD1. CDR1 and CDR2 from the germline V gene are SGHTA and FQGNSA. The CDR3 is made up of 15 amino acids. The J segment lost 0 bases and the V segment lost 4 bases, leaving 4 bases of the junction unmatched. The CDR3 sequence is CASSSTGAMNTEAFF. The DNA for the CDR3 is TGTGCCAGCAGCTCGACAGGGGCGATGAACACTGAAGCTTTCTTT. Together with reference TRBV7-2 and TRBJ1-1, the CDR3 gives the full variable domain: GAGVSQSPSNKVTEKGKDVELRCDPISGHTALYWYRQSLGQGLEFLIYFQGNSAPDKSGLPSDRFSAERTGGSVSTLTIQRTQQEDSAVYLCASSSTGAMNTEAFFGQGTRLTVV.

The rearrangement links TRBV5-1 to TRBJ2-5, with TRBD1 matching over 7 bases. Losses at the gene ends were 0 bases for V and 11 bases for J; bases not matched to a gene: 4. There are 12 residues in the CDR3. Germline V gene sequence: CDR1 SGHRS, CDR2 YFSETQ. The CDR3 region has the DNA TGCGCCAGCAGCTTGGACAGGGGCCGTCAGTACTTC. It specifies CASSLDRGRQYF.

The chain links TRBV19 to TRBJ1-6, with 9 nucleotides matching TRBD1. The CDR3 has 15 residues. The junction had 5 bases not matched to a gene; V was cut back by 2 bases and J by 9 bases. Germline-derived CDR1 and CDR2 are LNHDA and SQIVND (reference sequence). The CDR3 DNA sequence: TGTGCCAGTAGTATACTAACAGGGGGCCGTTCACCCCTCCACTTT. It translates to CASSILTGGRSPLHF.

This chain uses TRBV28 with TRBJ2-1; 8 bases align to TRBD2. This CDR3 has 14 amino acids. In germline, CDR1 is MDHEN, CDR2 SYDVKM. The junction had 10 bases not matched to a gene; V was cut back by 8 bases and J by 7 bases. The CDR3 region is CASRGGLLLNEQFF. CDR3 DNA sequence: TGTGCCAGCCGGGGGGGACTCCTTTTGAATGAGCAGTTCTTC.

The chain links TRBV10-2 to TRBJ1-3; a weak D match, TRBD1 (5 bases). Trimming took 0 bases from V and 0 from J, leaving 9 bases between them. The CDR3 sequence is 16 residues long. Germline CDR1 reads WSHSY; CDR2 reads SAAADI. CDR3: CASSESAGSSGNTIYF. Written as DNA, the CDR3 is TGCGCCAGCAGTGAGTCCGCAGGGTCCTCTGGAAACACCATATATTTT.